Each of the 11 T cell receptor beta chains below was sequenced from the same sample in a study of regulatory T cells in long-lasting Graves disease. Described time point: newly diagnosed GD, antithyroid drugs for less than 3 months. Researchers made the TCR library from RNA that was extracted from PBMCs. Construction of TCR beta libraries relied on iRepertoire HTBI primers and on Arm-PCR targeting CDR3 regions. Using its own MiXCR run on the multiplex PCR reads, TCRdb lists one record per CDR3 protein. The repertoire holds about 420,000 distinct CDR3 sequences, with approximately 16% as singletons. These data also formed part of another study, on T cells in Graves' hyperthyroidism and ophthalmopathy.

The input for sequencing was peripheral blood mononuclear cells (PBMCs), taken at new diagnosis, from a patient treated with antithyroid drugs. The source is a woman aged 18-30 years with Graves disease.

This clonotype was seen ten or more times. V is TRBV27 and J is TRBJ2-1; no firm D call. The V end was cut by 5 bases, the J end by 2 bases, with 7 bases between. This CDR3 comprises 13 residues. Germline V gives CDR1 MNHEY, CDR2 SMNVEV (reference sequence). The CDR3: CASSPRPYNEQFF. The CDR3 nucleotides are TGTGCCAGCAGTCCACGCCCCTACAATGAGCAGTTCTTC.

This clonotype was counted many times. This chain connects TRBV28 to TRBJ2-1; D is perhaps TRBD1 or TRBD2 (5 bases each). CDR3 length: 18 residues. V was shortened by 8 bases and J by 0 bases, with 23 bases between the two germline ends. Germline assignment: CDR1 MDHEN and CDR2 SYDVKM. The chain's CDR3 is CASSSQGGAGSSYNEQFF. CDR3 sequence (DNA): TGTGCCAGCTCGTCACAAGGTGGGGCAGGGAGCTCCTACAATGAGCAGTTCTTC.

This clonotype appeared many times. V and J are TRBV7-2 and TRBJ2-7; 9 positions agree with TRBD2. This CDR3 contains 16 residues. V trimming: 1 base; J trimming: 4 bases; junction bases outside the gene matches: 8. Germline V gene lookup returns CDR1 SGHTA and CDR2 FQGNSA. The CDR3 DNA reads TGTGCCAGCAGCTTAGGAGGTAGCGGGAGCGGTTACGAGCAGTACTTC. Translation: CASSLGGSGSGYEQYF.

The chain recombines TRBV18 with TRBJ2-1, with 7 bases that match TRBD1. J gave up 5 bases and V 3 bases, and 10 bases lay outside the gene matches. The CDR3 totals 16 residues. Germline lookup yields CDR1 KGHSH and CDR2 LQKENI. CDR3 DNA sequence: TGTGCCAGCTCACCTGTAGCCGGGACAGACAACAATGAGCAGTTCTTC. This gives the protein CASSPVAGTDNNEQFF. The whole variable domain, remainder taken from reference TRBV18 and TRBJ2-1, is NAGVMQNPRHLVRRRGQEARLRCSPMKGHSHVYWYRQLPEEGLKFMVYLQKENIIDESGMPKERFSAEFPKEGPSILRIQQVVRGDSAAYFCASSPVAGTDNNEQFFGPGTRLTVL.

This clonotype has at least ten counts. CDR3 residues: CASSPRGGYGTQYF. In nucleotides, the CDR3 is TGTGCCAGCAGCCCTAGAGGGGGTTATGGGACCCAGTACTTC. The rearrangement links TRBV2 to TRBJ2-1; D perhaps matches TRBD1 (6 bases). The better agreement between TRBJ2-5 and the DNA end casts doubt on the J call. The CDR3 runs to 14 residues. Germline loops: CDR1 SNHLY, CDR2 FYNNEI.

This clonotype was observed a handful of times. DNA for the CDR3: TGTGCCAGTAGTGGCAGCAGGGAGGGCAAAAACATTCAGTACTTC. Protein sequence: CASSGSREGKNIQYF. This chain connects TRBV19 to TRBJ2-4, with 7 bases that match TRBD2. The V gene end was trimmed by 5 bases and the J gene end by 3 bases; junction bases not matched to a gene: 7. This CDR3 is built from 15 residues. Germline V gives CDR1 LNHDA, CDR2 SQIVND (reference sequence).

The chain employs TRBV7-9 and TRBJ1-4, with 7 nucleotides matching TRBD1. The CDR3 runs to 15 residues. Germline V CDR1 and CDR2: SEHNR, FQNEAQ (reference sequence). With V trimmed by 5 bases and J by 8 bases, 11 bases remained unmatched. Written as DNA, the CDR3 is TGTGCCAGCAGCAGACAGGGAAATAGAAGGGAAAAACTGTTTTTT. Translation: CASSRQGNRREKLFF.

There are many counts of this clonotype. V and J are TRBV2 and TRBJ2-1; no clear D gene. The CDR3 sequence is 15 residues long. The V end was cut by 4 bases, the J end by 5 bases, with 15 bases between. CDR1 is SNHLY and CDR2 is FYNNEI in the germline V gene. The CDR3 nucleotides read TGTGCCAGCAGTGTCGCTCGGGCAGGAAACAATGAGCAGTTCTTC. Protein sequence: CASSVARAGNNEQFF. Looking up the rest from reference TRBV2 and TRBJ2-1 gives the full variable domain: EPEVTQTPSHQVTQMGQEVILRCVPISNHLYFYWYRQILGQKVEFLVSFYNNEISEKSEIFDDQFSVERPDGSNFTLKIRSTKLEDSAMYFCASSVARAGNNEQFFGPGTRLTVL.

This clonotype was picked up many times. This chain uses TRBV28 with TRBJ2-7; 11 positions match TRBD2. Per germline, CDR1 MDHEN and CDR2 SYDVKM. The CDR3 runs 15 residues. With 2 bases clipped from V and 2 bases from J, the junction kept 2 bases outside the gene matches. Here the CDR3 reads CASSLTSGSTYEQYF. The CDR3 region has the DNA TGTGCCAGCAGTTTAACTAGCGGGAGTACCTACGAGCAGTACTTC.

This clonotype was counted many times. CDR3 sequence reads: CASTPLAGDLRNIQYF. In nucleotides, the CDR3 is TGTGCCAGCACCCCTCTAGCGGGAGATCTTAGAAACATTCAGTACTTC. The J gene is TRBJ2-4, the V gene TRBV28, with TRBD2 matching 10 bases. Germline values: CDR1 MDHEN, CDR2 SYDVKM. The CDR3 consists of 16 residues. V trimming: 7 bases; J trimming: 6 bases; junction bases outside the gene matches: 12.

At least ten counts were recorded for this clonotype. The CDR3 here is CASSDLSGGSGELFF. CDR3 in DNA: TGTGCCAGCAGCGATTTATCAGGGGGCTCCGGGGAGCTGTTTTTT. V is TRBV11-2 and J is TRBJ2-2; TRBD1 aligns across 8 bases. This CDR3 has 15 amino acids. V gave up 5 bases and J gave up 6 bases; unmatched junction bases: 8. Germline V gene data show CDR1 as SGHAT and CDR2 as FQNNGV.